The source of this TCR beta chain is a study of cytomegalovirus exposure and HLA in healthy donors (dated by TCRdb to about 2017). Background on the whole study: An earlier analysis of a few hundred of the donors reported about 260 Gb of sequence data and 117 million unique TCR beta sequences obtained from some 170 million T cells. Donor age, sex, ethnicity and CMV serostatus were collected together with the repertoire data. The study profiled the T cell repertoires of 500 to 800 subjects by immunosequencing and related them to cytomegalovirus serostatus. The study combined high-throughput TCR immunosequencing, statistical association of individual TCRs with disease status, and machine learning to predict cytomegalovirus infection status. In the later analysis, no new phenotypic data were used to find candidate immune exposures; instead, reliance was placed on TCR beta sequences and their occurrence across donors. HLA typing covered class I and class II loci at four-digit resolution. Genome-wide SNP genotypes for about 60% of the 666 donors were used in a later genetic analysis, which treated that subset as a discovery cohort. An early release covering 500 to 750 HLA-typed donors comprised about 320 gigabases of sequencing data and around 80 million unique TCR sequences. Every discovery cohort repertoire had been produced on one sequencing platform. Several DR-DQ haplotypes were handled as single units for association and clustering because linkage in the cohort was strong. Of the 350 to 450 genotyped donors, approximately 80% fell in the genetic ancestry cluster associated with self-reported Caucasian donors. Typing coverage varied by locus: 629-630 donors for A, B, C, DRB1 and DQB1; roughly 510 for DQA1; more than 600 for DPA1; 400 to 480 for DPB1. An earlier analysis of nearly 600 of the donors applied high-throughput TCR beta sequencing to assess whether each TCR beta V gene segment acted as functional or pseudogenic. The study aimed to test whether cataloging public T cell receptors could reveal signatures of past pathogen exposure. In addition to the first cohort of 500 to 850 subjects, a separate validation cohort of around 110 different subjects was used. Across around 400 genotyped donors of the cohort, an average of 235,054 unique TCR beta nucleotide sequences per donor were sequenced, and roughly 17% of those sequences were non-productive. In a later analysis, previously published TCR beta repertoires from fewer than 750 donors were re-analyzed and high-resolution HLA genotyping was added so that TCR occurrence patterns could be studied.

CDR1 SQVTM and CDR2 ANQGSEA were looked up in the germline V gene. Inclusive of the bounding cysteine and phenylalanine, the CDR3 is 13 residues long. The entry retains the CDR3 DNA only, 39 bases that are in frame from base 1. After removal of 3 bases from V and 2 bases from J, the junction retains 4 bases not matched to a gene. About this clone itself: Its antigen specificity is not known. Base quality data are lacking; no much larger clone is found one base away.

The cohort comprised some 700 healthy bone marrow donors. At the time of sampling, all cohort members were nominally healthy, though unrecorded immune exposures were likely present. The donor tested CMV seropositive and was one of the 289 seropositive cohort members. A peripheral blood sample was collected from each donor, and TCR beta sequencing was performed on peripheral blood mononuclear cells. Genomic DNA was extracted from the blood cell samples with the Qiagen DNeasy Blood Extraction Kit. General findings and caveats noted by the study authors: According to a later analysis, most CMV-associated TCR beta chains appeared to be HLA-restricted, and the HLA associations seemed to be driven largely by CMV exposure. Approximately 16 rarely observed V segments, including chromosome 9 orphons, were excluded from the earlier analysis of a few hundred of the donors because counts were too low. A total of about 150 TCR beta chains were listed by the study as associated with cytomegalovirus. In a later analysis, the rate of TCR association differed among HLA loci, with DRB1 alleles having the most associated TCRs and HLA-C alleles having the fewest. Roughly uniform sequencing depth across donors was assumed in presence/absence analyses, although this assumption may not hold. A further reported finding was that TCR beta sequences accurately predicted the HLA-A and HLA-B alleles for most subjects in the first cohort. According to the authors, the approach could potentially be generalized to other disease states and immunological phenotypes. A later analysis found that HLA-associated TCR beta chains were more clonally expanded and had lower generation probabilities than equally common non-associated chains. A cluster of highly shared sequence variants was judged likely to be a technical artifact of the sequencing pipeline. CMV serostatus was the only immune exposure information available for the cohort. Three of the identified cytomegalovirus-associated TCR beta chains were confirmed in vitro to be specific for cytomegalovirus antigens. According to a later analysis, parvovirus B19, influenza, CMV and Epstein-Barr virus appeared linked to several top co-occurrence clusters. Strong co-occurrence of HLA alleles, especially DR and DQ, made assigning TCR associations to individual alleles difficult. Correlated functional status among segregating V segments might be attributable to linkage disequilibrium, but an unknown experimental factor could not be ruled out. The cohort was sequenced for TCR beta chains only, and without alpha or paired-chain data the features that could be detected were limited. A later genetic analysis reported fewer N-insertions in productive TCRs among donors in an Asian-associated ancestry cluster than the roughly 700-donor mean. Because HLA typing was unavailable for some donors at each locus, only the typed subset was used in association tests. Specific HLA alleles were associated with over 15,000 TCR beta sequences at a false discovery rate of 0.05 in a later analysis. The classifier was reported to diagnose cytomegalovirus status with high specificity and sensitivity in both the original and validation cohorts. Most TCR sequences were observed very rarely across donors, whereas some public TCRs were present in many individuals. A later genetic analysis associated a missense DCLRE1C variant with V-gene and J-gene trimming of TCR beta chains, and an independent cohort replicated the association. Some IMGT-functional V segments, including TRBV6-2 and TRBV6-3, could not be distinguished by the 87-base-pair reads and were therefore excluded. An earlier analysis of around 500 of the donors showed that most TCR beta V segments appeared in productive rearrangements either about 87% or about 30% of the time, which broadly matched IMGT annotations.

The library was produced with the immunoSEQ multiplex PCR assay. For the multiplex PCR, a mixture combining 60 forward primers for TCR Vbeta segments and 13 reverse primers for TCR Jbeta segments was used. A multiplex PCR assay on genomic DNA amplified the CDR3 region of rearranged TCR beta genes. On the Illumina HiSeq System, the amplified TCR beta libraries were sequenced as 87-base-pair reads. Per the original workflow: A later analysis tallied tens of millions of unique TCR beta chains across the approximately 670 repertoires, and about 12 million of those chains were shared by two or more donors. A nearest-neighbor algorithm error-corrected the raw reads and collapsed the reads into unique sequences, merging closely related sequences to remove PCR and sequencing errors. V, D and J gene segments were assigned by aligning CDR3 sequences to IMGT reference sequences. Each retained sequence needed at least a six-nucleotide match to both a V gene segment and a J gene segment. A rearrangement was called productive if the CDR3 had no stop codons and remained in frame with V and J, and every other rearrangement was called non-productive. Following IMGT convention, CDR3 was defined as the stretch from the second conserved V-encoded cysteine up to the conserved J-encoded phenylalanine. The earlier analysis of roughly 590 of the donors excluded any sequence lacking an unambiguous match to a single V gene segment. An earlier analysis of a few hundred of the donors called V segments functional above 56.7% productive rearrangements and segregating when the between-donor standard deviation exceeded 5%. A statistical classification framework was built for diagnosing cytomegalovirus status from the catalog of TCR beta chain sequences. V and J gene assignment, in a later analysis, came from comparing TCR nucleotide sequences with IMGT/GENE-DB human TR gene sequences. In a later analysis, CDR3 sequences and most-parsimonious VDJ recombination scenarios were assigned using the TCRdist pipeline. In a later analysis, each TCR beta chain was defined by its CDR3 amino acid sequence together with its V-gene family, and reads without a unique V-gene family were excluded. As a way to deal with suspected cross-contamination and a sequencing artifact, a later analysis dropped more than 500 nucleotide sequences that were highly shared and had low generation probability. In a later analysis, a clonal expansion index was calculated for each public chain from normalized within-repertoire ranks of inferred template counts. In a later analysis, generation probabilities were computed with a VDJ recombination model fitted to out-of-frame rearrangements, and the resulting probabilities were checked against IGoR. Hypergeometric tests were used in a later analysis to score TCR-TCR, TCR-HLA and TCR-CMV co-occurrence, with a repertoire-size bias correction applied to the TCR pairs. A later analysis estimated false discovery rates by permuting HLA or CMV assignments 20 times. In a later analysis, co-occurring TCRs were grouped using DBSCAN, and TCRdist sequence similarity was added for clustering within HLA-allele-positive subsets. Repertoires with fewer than 30,000 or more than 120,000 public chains, plus five repertoires with anomalous nucleotide sharing, were excluded from co-occurrence clustering. TCRdb took this table from immuneACCESS and kept in-frame rearrangements with V and J called. Such tables lack part of the clones; where checked against another copy, unresolved V genes explain under half of the gap, and the rest is unexplained. That table supplies the V and J calls and clone size; D and trimming were determined from the DNA. The sample data list about 160,000 clones, and about 81% of these were observed just once. Of the sample, about 1.4% falls within the top ten clones.

The chain is made from TRBV29-1 and TRBJ2-7, and TRBD2 aligns with 7 junction nucleotides. Sequencing was carried out using PBMCs. This clonotype was obtained from a girl aged 10 to 17 in good health and CMV-seropositive. The nucleotides read TGCAGCGTTGAGGCGGGGGAAACCTACGAGCAGTACTTC. The translation is CSVEAGETYEQYF.